One T cell receptor (beta chain) is described in this entry. Authors' data handling: Nucleated cell number was recorded as an estimate derived from reference gene primer amplification. Sequencing was performed with immunoSEQ multiplex PCR; in TCRdb, only in-frame clones are kept and a portion is missing. The V and J calls and clone size are taken from that table; D and trimming were inferred from the DNA. The sample lists 170,000 or so clones; roughly 86% were seen once. These data belong to a study of blood T cell repertoires in COVID-19. At the level of the study: Whether acute or convalescent, the COVID-19 samples came from the United States, Italy and Spain. The cDNA or gDNA used as material had been derived from T cells, B-cell-depleted T cells, or PBMCs.

Between the trimmed V and J ends, which lost 12 bases and 1 base, there was a span of 14 bases. The CDR3 totals 13 residues. Looked up from germline, CDR1 is KGHDR and CDR2 is SFDVKD. The TCR comes from a man in his forties with active or convalescent COVID-19. The V and J genes are TRBV24-1 and TRBJ1-1; D is perhaps TRBD1 (5 bases). Sequencing was performed on peripheral blood. CDR3 region: CAFQGQQNTEAFF. The CDR3 DNA reads TGTGCCTTCCAGGGTCAGCAGAACACTGAAGCTTTCTTT.